These T cell receptor beta chains were read from a single sample in a study of T cells expressing NK-cell markers. TCRdb reprocessed the 5' RACE reads, with one entry per CDR3 protein and no DNA. This sample's table has 440,000 or so distinct CDR3 sequences. The specimen was blood T cells: a sorted CD56 or NKG2C T cell subset, CD4+ or CD8+ T cells, or bulk PBMC T cells (not recorded which). Every receptor here comes from a woman aged 18 to 75 in good health. The CDR3 runs from the conserved cysteine through the conserved F or W.

TRBV7-8,TRBJ1-1,CASSLGPRPEMNTEAFF
TRBV5-1,TRBJ2-3,CASISGGGDTQYF
TRBV28,TRBJ2-1,CAVLAPNEQFF
TRBV7-3,TRBJ1-5,CASSLEGASYSNQPQHF
TRBV7-3,TRBJ2-3,CASSQAGGKNTQYF
TRBV6-5,TRBJ2-1,CASSYSPQISSYNEQFF
TRBV20-1,TRBJ2-1,CSAARQANNEQFF
TRBV20-1,TRBJ2-3,CSARSSVLTSTDTQYF
TRBV7-7,TRBJ2-5,CASSSGFGETQYF
TRBV14,TRBJ2-1,CASSPRWAGGFVNEQFF
TRBV4-3,TRBJ2-1,CASSTGPGLAGAGEQFF
TRBV29-1,TRBJ2-1,CSYRWQVYNEQFF
TRBV20-1,TRBJ1-5,CSARQPQTGTNQPQHF
TRBV7-8,TRBJ1-6,CASSSDRNRGLDSPLHF
TRBV7-3,TRBJ2-3,CASSLLSPTDTQYF
TRBV29-1,TRBJ1-1,CSVPGTVNTEAFF
TRBV4-3,TRBJ2-1,CASSQDGPEAGNEQFF
TRBV6-5,TRBJ2-5,CASSYATNDETQYF
TRBV3-1,TRBJ2-1,CASSQDYEQFF
TRBV20-1,TRBJ2-3,CSASWTGDTSPYF
TRBV4-2,TRBJ1-2,CASSGDREVYGYTF
TRBV7-2,TRBJ1-6,CASSKDRRSYNSPLHF
TRBV20-1,TRBJ2-2,CSANSPNTGELFF
TRBV20-1,TRBJ1-6,CSARGRLGPPLHF
TRBV4-1,TRBJ2-3,CASSLSGGIGTDTQYF
TRBV10-3,TRBJ2-7,CATSRGEVYEQYF
TRBV20-1,TRBJ2-1,CSAPLIWTSGKFSYNEQFF
TRBV7-8,TRBJ2-3,CASSFALLAVTDTQYF
TRBV30,TRBJ2-1,CAWAGLIYNEQFF
TRBV7-9,TRBJ2-1,CASSLEEFHEQFF
TRBV5-4,TRBJ2-1,CASSLLMGGTDEQFF
TRBV5-1,TRBJ2-5,CASSLWAEGETQYF
TRBV24-1,TRBJ1-5,CATSDAGQGDYQPQHF
TRBV7-2,TRBJ2-1,CASSLFERYNEQFF
TRBV2,TRBJ2-5,CASIRGSQQETQYF
TRBV27,TRBJ2-5,CASSLSIGRETQYF
TRBV29-1,TRBJ2-2,CSALRATGELFF
TRBV20-1,TRBJ2-1,CSARTGGSPYNEQFF
TRBV28,TRBJ2-5,CASSQPTSGMLETQYF
TRBV7-7,TRBJ2-7,CASSRQATHEQYF
TRBV5-1,TRBJ2-1,CASSLTVNNEQFF
TRBV28,TRBJ2-7,CASEAGDLSSYEQYF
TRBV24-1,TRBJ2-5,CATSDTQGGTQYF
TRBV7-2,TRBJ1-1,CASSLVMQNTEAFF
TRBV7-8,TRBJ2-5,CASSFGDRARETQYF
TRBV12-3/TRBV12-4,TRBJ1-2,CASSQDRGYGYTF
TRBV11-2,TRBJ2-3,CASRGVGAIADTQYF
TRBV20-1,TRBJ2-7,CSARSSSRRLGEQYF
TRBV20-1,TRBJ1-1,CSVRDIGNTEAFF
TRBV18,TRBJ2-1,CASSHARVSGLNEQFF